This is a list of T cell receptor beta chains from one sample in a study of blood T cell repertoires in COVID-19. Data came from immunoSEQ multiplex PCR; TCRdb stores just in-frame clones and leaves some out. The table shows approximately 300,000 clones, with about nine tenths occurring only once. Sequencing was carried out using peripheral blood. These receptors all stem from a woman between 25 and 40 years old with COVID-19, enrolled during active disease. Both conserved end residues are part of each CDR3. A row's size may be missing; if present it is once, few, many or a size class.

clone size,J gene,V gene,CDR3 protein
-,TRBJ1-2,TRBV7-9,CASSPQPQGGYTF
-,TRBJ1-1,TRBV6-5,CASSYQGRNTEAFF
-,TRBJ1-2,TRBV12-3/TRBV12-4,CASRNSGSYGYTF
once,TRBJ1-3,TRBV6-6,CASRGQAVSGNTIYF
-,TRBJ2-5,TRBV7-2,CASSFRGETQYF
-,TRBJ2-5,TRBV11-2,CASSPQGAGVMETQYF
-,TRBJ2-7,TRBV24-1,CATSGTGVGEQYF
few,TRBJ2-7,TRBV18,CASSPSSYEQYF
-,TRBJ2-7,TRBV28,CASSFLGSGRALSYEQYF
-,TRBJ1-4,TRBV2,CASRSGKAYNEKLFF
-,TRBJ1-2,TRBV20-1,CSASPPGYGGYTF
-,TRBJ1-3,TRBV19,CASSLGRGNTIYF
-,TRBJ1-5,TRBV6-5,CASSPLDRGDQPQHF
-,TRBJ1-2,TRBV11-2,CASSLGTGGRGYTF
-,TRBJ1-5,TRBV15,CATSRDTGPFSYQPQHF
-,TRBJ2-1,TRBV27,CASSPSTSGPIYNEQFF
-,TRBJ2-7,TRBV5-1,CASSFAWGGPGEQYF